This T cell receptor (beta chain) came from a study of blood T cell repertoires in COVID-19. Overall study: Nucleic acid was either cDNA or gDNA, and it came from T cells, B-cell-depleted T cells, or PBMCs.

Per the authors' pipeline: Estimates of nucleated cell counts were drawn from the amplification of reference gene primers. Libraries were prepared by immunoSEQ multiplex PCR; TCRdb keeps only in-frame clonotypes and omits some of them. V and J calls and clone size follow that table, whereas D and trimming were derived from the DNA. The table has about 180,000 clones, roughly four fifths seen once. Those enrolled in Seattle joined during active infection and were followed longitudinally afterward. This clone was detected a few times. This CDR3 has 14 residues. Germline V lookup: CDR1 LNHDA, CDR2 SQIVND (reference sequence). V lost 5 bases and J lost 1, with 11 bases in between.

This clonotype was obtained from a woman aged 70-85 years with COVID-19, enrolled during active disease. Sequencing was carried out using peripheral blood. This sequence joins TRBV19 and TRBJ1-1; D uncertain. The CDR3 region is CASSLGQANTEAFF. CDR3 nucleotide sequence: TGTGCCAGTAGTCTTGGTCAGGCGAACACTGAAGCTTTCTTT.